The clone carrying this T cell receptor (beta chain) has only one observation. The data derive from a study of cytomegalovirus exposure and HLA in healthy donors. Germline lookup yields CDR1 MGHRA and CDR2 YSYEKL. The CDR3 is made up of 15 amino acids. V was pared by 1 base and J by 10 bases, with 7 bases of the junction left unmatched. Amplification used 60 Vbeta primers and 13 Jbeta primers. Measured with immunoSEQ multiplex PCR; TCRdb has only the in-frame clones, and not every one. The data show fewer than 200,000 clones, with 55% to 80% seen just once and around 4.3% held by the top ten. Sequences were obtained from PBMCs. The chain uses TRBV4-1 and TRBJ1-6, with 7 bases fitting TRBD1. The TCR originated in a woman between 18 and 29 years old in good health and CMV-seropositive. CDR3 sequence reads: CASSQVTGLGSPLHF. DNA of the CDR3: TGCGCCAGCAGCCAAGTGACAGGGCTCGGGTCACCCCTCCACTTT.